A single sample is the source of the 21 T cell receptor beta chains below, sequenced in a study of shared clonotypes between healthy human individuals. Measured with immunoSEQ multiplex PCR; TCRdb has only the in-frame clones, and not every one. Of 1,400,000 or so clones listed, around 98.5% are singletons. The sample taken for sequencing was naive CD4+ T cells sorted from blood. Specified subset: CD45RA+ positively selected. The origin of the receptors is a man aged 30 to 39 in good health.

The gene calls are TRBV19 and TRBJ2-5; TRBD2 agrees at 12 bases. This CDR3 region has 17 residues. The V gene's germline CDR1 is LNHDA and CDR2 SQIVND (reference sequence). Trimming removed 5 bases from V and 7 bases from J; junction bases left unmatched: 14. DNA for the CDR3: TGTGCCAGTAGTCTCGGTTCTAGCGGGAGGGTCTCCAGGACCCAGTACTTC. Protein product: CASSLGSSGRVSRTQYF.

The rearrangement links TRBV7-9 to TRBJ2-1, with TRBD2 identical over 8 bases. Germline assignment: CDR1 SEHNR and CDR2 FQNEAQ (reference sequence). CDR3 size: 15 residues. V shed 1 base and J 4 bases; nucleotides not matched to a gene: 3. For the CDR3, the DNA is TGTGCCAGCAGCTTAGTTAGCGGGGCTTACAATGAGCAGTTCTTC. It is translated as CASSLVSGAYNEQFF.

In DNA, the CDR3 is TGCGCCAGCAGCAACTCAACAGGGGACGGAAACACCATATATTTT. Protein sequence: CASSNSTGDGNTIYF. The chain joins TRBV5-1 to TRBJ1-3, with TRBD1 matching over 7 bases. The CDR3 runs 15 residues. Germline V CDR1 and CDR2: SGHRS, YFSETQ. V trimming: 4 bases; J trimming: 4 bases; junction bases outside the gene matches: 8.

The chain joins TRBV18 to TRBJ1-4, with 9 bases identical to TRBD1. V lost 3 bases, J lost 6 bases, and 17 bases stayed unmatched. Germline CDR1 reads KGHSH; CDR2 reads LQKENI. The CDR3 is made up of 19 amino acids. The CDR3 reads CASSPDRGGPNRVHEKLFF. The CDR3 nucleotides are TGTGCCAGCTCACCGGACAGGGGCGGGCCTAACCGTGTTCATGAAAAACTGTTTTTT.

J is TRBJ2-2 and V is TRBV5-1; TRBD2 agrees at 7 bases. The CDR3 is made up of 16 amino acids. The germline CDR1 and CDR2 sequences are SGHRS and YFSETQ. Trimming at V came to 1 base and at J to 5 bases, leaving 8 bases not matched to a gene. CDR3 in DNA: TGCGCCAGCAGCTTGAATGCGGGAGAGGGGACCGGGGAGCTGTTTTTT. Amino acids: CASSLNAGEGTGELFF.

The chain links TRBV7-2 to TRBJ2-2; D not resolved. The CDR3 extends over 15 amino acids. The ends were cut back, 1 base at V and 0 bases at J, with 6 bases in the middle. CDR1 and CDR2 from the germline V gene are SGHTA and FQGNSA. This CDR3 is CASSLVVPNTGELFF. For the CDR3, the DNA is TGTGCCAGCAGCTTAGTGGTACCGAACACCGGGGAGCTGTTTTTT. Together with reference TRBV7-2 and TRBJ2-2, the CDR3 gives the full variable domain: GAGVSQSPSNKVTEKGKDVELRCDPISGHTALYWYRQSLGQGLEFLIYFQGNSAPDKSGLPSDRFSAERTGGSVSTLTIQRTQQEDSAVYLCASSLVVPNTGELFFGEGSRLTVL.

The chain is built from TRBV6-6 and TRBJ2-7; D is unresolved. This CDR3 comprises 12 residues. Germline CDR1 reads MNHNY; CDR2 reads SVGAGI (reference sequence). Trimming took 7 bases from V and 3 from J, leaving 10 bases between them. The CDR3, as DNA: TGTGCCAGCAACAATGACGGCTACGAGCAGTACTTC. It yields the protein CASNNDGYEQYF.

V is TRBV30 and J is TRBJ2-7; 7 bases match TRBD2. V was clipped by 3 bases and J by 4 bases; unmatched bases: 6. This CDR3 comprises 13 residues. Germline V gene data show CDR1 as GTSNPN and CDR2 as SVGIG (reference sequence). The CDR3 DNA is TGTGCCTGGAGGCCAGGGAGGGATTACGAGCAGTACTTC. Protein product: CAWRPGRDYEQYF.

This clone appeared a single time. This chain uses TRBV28 with TRBJ1-2; D possibly corresponds to TRBD1 (5 bases). Trimming removed 5 bases from V and 2 bases from J, with 15 bases in between. Looked up from germline, CDR1 is MDHEN and CDR2 is SYDVKM. The length of the CDR3 is 15 residues. The CDR3 is CASSHAGQTNYGYTF. The DNA for the CDR3 is TGTGCCAGCAGTCACGCGGGGCAAACAAACTATGGCTACACCTTC.

This sequence joins TRBV5-6 and TRBJ2-4, with D maybe TRBD1 (6 bases). The V gene's germline CDR1 is SGHDT and CDR2 YYEEEE. Deletions cut 2 bases from V and 7 bases from J, with 7 bases between. The CDR3 sequence is 12 residues long. The CDR3 DNA reads TGTGCCAGCAGCTTTCAGGGGAACATTCAGTACTTC. Its protein is CASSFQGNIQYF.

This rearrangement joins TRBV10-1 to TRBJ1-1; D ambiguous. Trimming took off 0 bases at V and 11 bases at J, with 4 bases between the two ends. CDR3 size: 10 residues. Germline V lookup: CDR1 WNHNN, CDR2 SYGVQD (reference sequence). Written as DNA, the CDR3 is TGCGCCAGCAGTGAGTCCTCGGCTTTCTTT. This encodes CASSESSAFF.

This clone occurred once. The chain joins TRBV5-1 to TRBJ1-3, with a weak D call TRBD1 (6 bases). The CDR3 is 16 amino acids. V was shortened by 1 base and J by 4 bases, with 15 bases between the two germline ends. The germline gives CDR1 SGHRS, CDR2 YFSETQ. The CDR3 DNA follows: TGCGCCAGCAGCTTGAACTTTGCAGGGGAAGGAAACACCATATATTTT. Amino acids: CASSLNFAGEGNTIYF.

The V and J genes are TRBV19 and TRBJ2-5; 7 bases align to TRBD1. Germline V gene sequence: CDR1 LNHDA, CDR2 SQIVND (reference sequence). The CDR3 sequence is 14 residues long. V shed 6 bases, J shed 0 bases, and the junction held 4 bases outside the gene matches. The chain's CDR3 is CASRPGTDQETQYF. CDR3 nucleotide sequence: TGTGCCAGTAGGCCCGGGACAGACCAAGAGACCCAGTACTTC.

The chain carries TRBV6-6 and TRBJ1-1, with D unresolved. In germline, CDR1 is MNHNY, CDR2 SVGAGI (reference sequence). The V and J ends lost 0 bases and 2 bases respectively, with 10 bases between them. The CDR3 has 15 amino acids. The CDR3 coding sequence is TGTGCCAGCAGTTACTCTGACAAACCCAACACTGAAGCTTTCTTT. This gives the protein CASSYSDKPNTEAFF.

The chain couples TRBV7-9 to TRBJ1-2; D call uncertain. Trimming left V 5 bases short and J 7 bases short, with 14 bases between. Germline V gene data show CDR1 as SEHNR and CDR2 as FQNEAQ (reference sequence). The CDR3 extends over 13 amino acids. The CDR3 nucleotides are TGTGCCAGCAGCCCGGACTTGACTGGTGGCTACACCTTC. Amino acids: CASSPDLTGGYTF.

The V gene is TRBV9, the J gene TRBJ2-2; the D is unclear. Germline V gives CDR1 SGDLS, CDR2 YYNGEE. CDR3 length equals 15 residues. V was pared by 0 bases and J by 0 bases, with 6 bases between. CDR3 coding DNA: TGTGCCAGCAGCGTAGATGCGGCGAACACCGGGGAGCTGTTTTTT. It translates to CASSVDAANTGELFF.

This rearrangement joins TRBV10-2 to TRBJ2-7; 9 nucleotides match TRBD1. The J segment lost 2 bases and the V segment lost 7 bases, leaving 6 bases of the junction unmatched. Germline lookup yields CDR1 WSHSY and CDR2 SAAADI. This CDR3 contains 14 residues. The DNA of the CDR3 is TGCGCCAGCAAGCCGGGACAGGGTACCTACGAGCAGTACTTC. Its protein product is CASKPGQGTYEQYF.

The chain combines TRBV6-5 with TRBJ2-7; the D is unclear. The V end was cut by 6 bases, the J end by 0 bases, with 12 bases between. The germline V gene encodes CDR1 MNHEY and CDR2 SVGAGI. The CDR3 length is 14 residues. This chain's CDR3 is CASRLDPSSYEQYF. Here the CDR3 DNA reads TGTGCCAGCAGACTGGACCCAAGCTCCTACGAGCAGTACTTC.

This clone was observed a single time. The V call is TRBV7-3, the J call TRBJ2-3, with 8 bases lining up with TRBD2. The CDR3 extends over 13 amino acids. J gave up 4 bases and V 4 bases, and 1 base lay outside the gene matches. Looked up from germline, CDR1 is SGHTA and CDR2 is FQGTGA. This chain's CDR3 is CASSWGLADTQYF. The CDR3 coding sequence is TGTGCCAGCAGCTGGGGACTAGCAGATACGCAGTATTTT.

This chain uses TRBV15 with TRBJ2-7; TRBD1 agrees at 11 bases. The CDR3 runs to 15 residues. The ends lost 3 bases at V and 5 bases at J; junction bases unmatched: 6. The germline gives CDR1 LNHNV, CDR2 YYDKDF (reference sequence). CDR3 DNA: TGTGCCACCAGCAGCGCCGGGACAGGGGGGAACGAGCAGTACTTC. This sequence encodes CATSSAGTGGNEQYF. The variable domain in full, with the rest retrieved from reference TRBV15 and TRBJ2-7, is DAMVIQNPRYQVTQFGKPVTLSCSQTLNHNVMYWYQQKSSQAPKLLFHYYDKDFNNEADTPDNFQSRRPNTSFCFLDIRSPGLGDTAMYLCATSSAGTGGNEQYFGPGTRLTVT.

This rearrangement joins TRBV18 to TRBJ2-2; no clear D. This CDR3 region has 16 residues. From germline, CDR1 is KGHSH and CDR2 LQKENI. V was pared by 1 base and J by 0 bases, with 9 bases between. The CDR3: CASSPRLQPNTGELFF. The CDR3 nucleotides read TGTGCCAGCTCACCACGGCTACAGCCGAACACCGGGGAGCTGTTTTTT.